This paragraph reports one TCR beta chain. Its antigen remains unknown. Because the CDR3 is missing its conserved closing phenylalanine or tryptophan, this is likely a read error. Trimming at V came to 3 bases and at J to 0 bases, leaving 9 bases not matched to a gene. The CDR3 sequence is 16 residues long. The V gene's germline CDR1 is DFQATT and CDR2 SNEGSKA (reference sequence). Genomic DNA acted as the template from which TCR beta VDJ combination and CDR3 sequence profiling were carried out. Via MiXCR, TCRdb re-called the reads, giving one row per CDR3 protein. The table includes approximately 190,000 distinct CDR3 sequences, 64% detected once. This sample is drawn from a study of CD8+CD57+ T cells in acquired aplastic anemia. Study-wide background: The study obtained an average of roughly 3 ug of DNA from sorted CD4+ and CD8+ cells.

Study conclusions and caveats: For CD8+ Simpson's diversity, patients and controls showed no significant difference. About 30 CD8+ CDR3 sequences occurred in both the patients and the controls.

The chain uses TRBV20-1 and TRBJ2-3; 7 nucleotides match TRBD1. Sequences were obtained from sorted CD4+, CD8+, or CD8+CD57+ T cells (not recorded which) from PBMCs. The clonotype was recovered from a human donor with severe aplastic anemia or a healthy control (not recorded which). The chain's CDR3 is CSARRGRTTSTDTQYL. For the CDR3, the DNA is TGCAGTGCTAGGAGGGGGCGGACGACTAGCACAGATACGCAGTATCTT.